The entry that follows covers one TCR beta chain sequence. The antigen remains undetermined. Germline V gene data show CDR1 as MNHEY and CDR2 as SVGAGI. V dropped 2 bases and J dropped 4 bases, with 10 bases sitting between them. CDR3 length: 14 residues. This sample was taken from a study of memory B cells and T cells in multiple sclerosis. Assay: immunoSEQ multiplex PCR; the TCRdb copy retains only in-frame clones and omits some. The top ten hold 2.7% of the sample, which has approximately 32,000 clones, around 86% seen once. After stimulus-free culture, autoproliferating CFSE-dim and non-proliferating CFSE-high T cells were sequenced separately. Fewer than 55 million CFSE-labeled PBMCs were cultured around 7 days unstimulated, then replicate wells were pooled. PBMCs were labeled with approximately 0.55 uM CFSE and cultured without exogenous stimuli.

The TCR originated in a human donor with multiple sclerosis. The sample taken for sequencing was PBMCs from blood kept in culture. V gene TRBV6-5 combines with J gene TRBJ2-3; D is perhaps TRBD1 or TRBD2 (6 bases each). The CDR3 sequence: CASSYSRGPDTQYF. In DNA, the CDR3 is TGTGCCAGCAGTTACAGTCGGGGGCCAGATACGCAGTATTTT.